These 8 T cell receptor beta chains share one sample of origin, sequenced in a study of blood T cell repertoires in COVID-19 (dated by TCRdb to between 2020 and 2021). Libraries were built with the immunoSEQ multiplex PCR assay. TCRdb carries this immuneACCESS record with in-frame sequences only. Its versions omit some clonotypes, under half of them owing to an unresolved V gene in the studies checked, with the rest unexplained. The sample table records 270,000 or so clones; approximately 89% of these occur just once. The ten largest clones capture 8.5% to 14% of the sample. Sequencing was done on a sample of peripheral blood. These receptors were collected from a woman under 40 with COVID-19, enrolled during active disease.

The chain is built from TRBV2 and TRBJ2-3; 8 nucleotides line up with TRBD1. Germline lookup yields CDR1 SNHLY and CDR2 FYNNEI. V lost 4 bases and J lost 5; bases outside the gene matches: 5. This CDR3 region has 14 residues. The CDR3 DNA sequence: TGTGCCAGCAGTGCCAGGGGGCTTAGAGATACGCAGTATTTT. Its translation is CASSARGLRDTQYF.

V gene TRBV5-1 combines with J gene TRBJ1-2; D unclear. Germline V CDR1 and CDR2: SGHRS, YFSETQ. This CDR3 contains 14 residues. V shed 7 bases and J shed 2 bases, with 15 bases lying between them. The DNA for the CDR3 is TGCGCCAGCTCGCCGCCATCGGTGAACTATGGCTACACCTTC. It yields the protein CASSPPSVNYGYTF.

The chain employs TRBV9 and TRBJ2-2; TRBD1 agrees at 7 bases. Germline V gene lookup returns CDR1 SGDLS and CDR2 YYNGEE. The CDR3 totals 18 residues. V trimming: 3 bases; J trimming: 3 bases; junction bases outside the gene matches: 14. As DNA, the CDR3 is TGTGCCAGCAGCGCCAGAGGGACAGCCAAATTGTACACCGGGGAGCTGTTTTTT. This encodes CASSARGTAKLYTGELFF.

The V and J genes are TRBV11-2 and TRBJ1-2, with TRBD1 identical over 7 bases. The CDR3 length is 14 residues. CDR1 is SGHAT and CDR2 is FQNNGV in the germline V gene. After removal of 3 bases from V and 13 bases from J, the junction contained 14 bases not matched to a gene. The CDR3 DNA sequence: TGTGCCAGCAGCTTGGGCTATAGGGGGACAGCATCCACCTTC. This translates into CASSLGYRGTASTF.

The CDR3 reads CASSRPDRTYGYTF. The CDR3 nucleotides read TGCGCCAGCAGCCGACCCGACAGGACCTATGGCTACACCTTC. This sequence joins TRBV5-1 and TRBJ1-2, with D perhaps matching TRBD1 (6 bases). The CDR3 runs 14 residues. V lost 4 bases, J lost 4 bases, and 14 bases lay in between. Germline V CDR1 and CDR2: SGHRS, YFSETQ. Together with reference TRBV5-1 and TRBJ1-2, the CDR3 gives the full variable domain: KAGVTQTPRYLIKTRGQQVTLSCSPISGHRSVSWYQQTPGQGLQFLFEYFSETQRNKGNFPGRFSGRQFSNSRSEMNVSTLELGDSALYLCASSRPDRTYGYTFGSGTRLTVV.

CDR3 sequence: CASSPHSSVRGVDEQFF. The CDR3 DNA sequence: TGTGCCAGCAGTCCACACTCTAGCGTCCGGGGCGTCGATGAGCAGTTCTTC. The chain combines TRBV27 with TRBJ2-1; possible D gene TRBD2, 6 bases. V lost 5 bases, J lost 8 bases, and 25 bases lay in between. The CDR3 runs 17 residues. Germline-derived CDR1 and CDR2 are MNHEY and SMNVEV (reference sequence).

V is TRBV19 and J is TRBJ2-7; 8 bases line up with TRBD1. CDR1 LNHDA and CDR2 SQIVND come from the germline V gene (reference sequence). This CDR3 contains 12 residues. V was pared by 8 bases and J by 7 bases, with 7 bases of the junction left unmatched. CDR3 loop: CASSQGAREQYF. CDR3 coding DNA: TGTGCCAGTTCCCAGGGGGCACGAGAGCAGTACTTC. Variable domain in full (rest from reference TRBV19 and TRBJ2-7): DGGITQSPKYLFRKEGQNVTLSCEQNLNHDAMYWYRQDPGQGLRLIYYSQIVNDFQKGDIAEGYSVSREKKESFPLTVTSAQKNPTAFYLCASSQGAREQYFGPGTRLTVT.

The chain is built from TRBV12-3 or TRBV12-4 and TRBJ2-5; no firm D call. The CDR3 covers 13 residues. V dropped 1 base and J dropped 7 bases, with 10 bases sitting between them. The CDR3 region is CASSLGLLGTQYF. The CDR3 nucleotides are TGTGCCAGCAGTTTAGGACTTCTCGGGACCCAGTACTTC.